The 24 T cell receptor beta chains below all came from one sample that was sequenced in a study of cytomegalovirus exposure and HLA in healthy donors. The PCR used 60 Vbeta and 13 Jbeta primers. Assay used: immunoSEQ multiplex PCR; TCRdb lists only in-frame clones, some missing. The sample contains 120,000 to 150,000 clones, approximately 80% of which appear only once. Sequenced sample: PBMCs. The receptor set was obtained from a man aged 40-49 years in good health and CMV-seronegative.

This clone has a count of ten or more. V gene TRBV25-1 combines with J gene TRBJ1-2, with D unclear. Germline assignment: CDR1 MGHDK and CDR2 SYGVNS. CDR3 size: 14 residues. The V gene lost 3 bases and the J gene lost 2 bases, with 10 bases spanning the gap. CDR3 sequence: CASSEWGANYGYTF. Here the CDR3 DNA reads TGTGCCAGCAGTGAGTGGGGAGCGAACTATGGCTACACCTTC.

J is TRBJ2-3 and V is TRBV7-2; a weak D match, TRBD2 (7 bases). V lost 7 bases and J lost 3, with 26 bases in between. CDR3 length equals 18 residues. CDR1 is SGHTA, CDR2 FQGNSA, per germline. CDR3 in amino acids: CASNLPRYGGARTDTQYF. CDR3 nucleotides: TGTGCCAGCAACCTCCCTAGGTATGGGGGGGCGAGAACAGATACGCAGTATTTT.

With respect to this clone: Other DNA sequences in the sample encode the same CDR3. The chain uses TRBV4-1 and TRBJ2-7, with TRBD2 identical over 8 bases. CDR3 length equals 15 residues. V dropped 1 base and J dropped 2; count of bases not matched to a gene: 4. The V gene's germline CDR1 is MGHRA and CDR2 YSYEKL. The CDR3 region is CASSQGTSGTYEQYF. Written as DNA, the CDR3 is TGCGCCAGCAGCCAAGGCACTAGCGGAACCTACGAGCAGTACTTC.

J is TRBJ2-4 and V is TRBV2, with D perhaps TRBD2 (6 bases). This CDR3 has 14 amino acids. Trimming removed 7 bases from V and 0 bases from J, with 10 bases in between. The germline V gene has CDR1 SNHLY and CDR2 FYNNEI. Here the CDR3 reads CASIGLPAKNIQYF. The DNA of the CDR3 is TGTGCCAGCATTGGACTACCAGCCAAAAACATTCAGTACTTC.

As concerns this clone: The junction departs from the called germline gene at one end, perhaps through a read error. The chain joins TRBV5-4 to TRBJ2-2; weak D call: TRBD2 (5 bases). CDR1 and CDR2 (germline): SGHNT, YYREEE (reference sequence). CDR3 length: 13 residues. Here the CDR3 DNA reads TGTGCCAGCAACTTGGACTACACCGGGGAGCTGTTTTTT. This codes for CASNLDYTGELFF.

The chain carries TRBV6-5 and TRBJ2-7; D unresolved. Per the germline V gene, CDR1 is MNHEY and CDR2 is SVGAGI. The CDR3 runs 14 residues. V was trimmed by 5 bases and J by 0 bases, leaving 11 bases between them. The CDR3 nucleotides read TGTGCCAGCAGTGAAATTCTGAGCTCCTACGAGCAGTACTTC. Encoded protein: CASSEILSSYEQYF.

This clone was seen only once. This CDR3 is also generated by other DNA sequences in the sample. The rearrangement links TRBV13 to TRBJ2-5; D is possibly TRBD1 (5 bases). CDR1 and CDR2 (germline): PRHDT, FYEKMQ (reference sequence). V lost 3 bases to trimming and J lost 5 bases, with 7 bases between them. The CDR3 spans 12 residues. CDR3 nucleotide sequence: TGTGCCAGCAGCTTGGCAGGGGAGACCCAGTACTTC. The encoded protein is CASSLAGETQYF.

The CDR3, as DNA: TGCGCCAGCAGCTCGGGACTAGCCCAAATCCAAGAGACCCAGTACTTC. Its protein is CASSSGLAQIQETQYF. The chain joins TRBV5-1 to TRBJ2-5, with TRBD2 matching over 9 bases. The CDR3 sequence is 16 residues long. V lost 3 bases, J lost 1 base, and 7 bases stayed unmatched. The V gene's germline CDR1 is SGHRS and CDR2 YFSETQ.

V is TRBV6-5 and J is TRBJ2-7, with 9 nucleotides matching TRBD1. The CDR3 totals 16 residues. J was trimmed by 2 bases and V by 3 bases; bases with no gene match: 8. The V gene's germline CDR1 is MNHEY and CDR2 SVGAGI. CDR3 amino acids: CASSYTGTGLPYEQYF. The CDR3 coding sequence is TGTGCCAGCAGTTATACCGGGACAGGGCTTCCCTACGAGCAGTACTTC.

A few counts support this clone. This rearrangement joins TRBV5-1 to TRBJ2-5; 9 nucleotides align to TRBD1. Unmatched junction bases numbered 2, after V lost 0 bases and J lost 2 bases. Looked up from germline, CDR1 is SGHRS and CDR2 is YFSETQ. The CDR3 spans 15 residues. CDR3 in DNA: TGCGCCAGCAGCTTGGCGACAGGGGGTCAAGAGACCCAGTACTTC. Its protein product is CASSLATGGQETQYF.

This clone was counted between two and nine times. This sequence joins TRBV7-9 and TRBJ1-6; D might be TRBD1 (5 bases). Germline lookup yields CDR1 SEHNR and CDR2 FQNEAQ (reference sequence). The CDR3 runs 15 residues. V was cut by 5 bases and J by 9 bases, with 17 bases left in between. In DNA form, the CDR3 reads TGTGCCAGCAGCCTTAAGGCCGGGGGAGGTTCACCCCTCCACTTT. Translation: CASSLKAGGGSPLHF.

The J gene is TRBJ1-5, the V gene TRBV6-6; D is possibly TRBD1 (6 bases). This CDR3 comprises 15 residues. The V gene's germline CDR1 is MNHNY and CDR2 SVGAGI (reference sequence). With 0 bases removed from V and 5 bases from J, the gap between germline ends came to 11 bases. As DNA, the CDR3 is TGTGCCAGCAGTTACTCCCGGGACACCTATCAGCCCCAGCATTTT. Residues: CASSYSRDTYQPQHF.

The chain couples TRBV28 to TRBJ2-7; 10 bases agree with TRBD2. Germline V lookup: CDR1 MDHEN, CDR2 SYDVKM. The ends lost 2 bases at V and 6 bases at J; junction bases unmatched: 4. This CDR3 contains 14 residues. The CDR3 DNA is TGTGCCAGCAGTTTAGGGACTAGCGAATCCGAGCAGTACTTC. Encoded protein: CASSLGTSESEQYF.

The CDR3 DNA is TGCGCCAGCAGTCACAGGGACCCTAGCACAGATACGCAGTATTTT. Residues: CASSHRDPSTDTQYF. The V and J genes are TRBV10-1 and TRBJ2-3; D may be TRBD1 (6 bases). The CDR3 sequence is 15 residues long. Between the trimmed V and J ends, which lost 5 bases and 0 bases, there was a span of 12 bases. Per germline, CDR1 WNHNN and CDR2 SYGVQD (reference sequence).

This chain joins TRBV13 and TRBJ2-7, with 10 bases that match TRBD2. J gave up 4 bases and V 6 bases, and 6 bases lay outside the gene matches. Germline CDR1 PRHDT, CDR2 FYEKMQ (reference sequence). The CDR3 length is 14 residues. The CDR3 nucleotides are TGTGCCAGCAGAAAAAGCGGGGGGGCGTACGAGCAGTACTTC. Its protein product is CASRKSGGAYEQYF.

The V and J genes are TRBV27 and TRBJ2-5; maybe TRBD1 (5 bases). Germline V gene data show CDR1 as MNHEY and CDR2 as SMNVEV (reference sequence). The ends were cut back, 1 base at V and 3 bases at J, with 9 bases in the middle. The CDR3 is 14 residues long. The CDR3 bases are TGTGCCAGCAGTTTATTGGCAGGGAAAGAGACCCAGTACTTC. Its protein product is CASSLLAGKETQYF.

This sequence joins TRBV5-6 and TRBJ2-7, with D tentatively TRBD1 (5 bases). Germline V gene data show CDR1 as SGHDT and CDR2 as YYEEEE. The CDR3 is made up of 14 amino acids. The V end lost 2 bases, the J end lost 2 bases, and 11 bases lay between the germline ends. CDR3 DNA: TGTGCCAGCAGCTTCACAGGTGTTCCCTACGAGCAGTACTTC. Translating it yields CASSFTGVPYEQYF.

The chain has TRBV10-2 and TRBJ2-3; 12 bases map to TRBD2. Trimming took 7 bases from V and 4 from J; bases not matched to a gene: 9. CDR1 is WSHSY and CDR2 is SAAADI in the germline V gene. This CDR3 is built from 16 residues. The CDR3 is CASTRTSGIRADTQYF. CDR3 nucleotide sequence: TGCGCCAGCACCCGGACTAGCGGGATCCGAGCAGATACGCAGTATTTT.

The chain links TRBV27 to TRBJ2-7, with D possibly matching TRBD2 (7 bases). CDR1 and CDR2 from the germline V gene are MNHEY and SMNVEV (reference sequence). The CDR3 is made up of 14 amino acids. Trimming cost V 3 bases and J 6 bases, with 15 bases left between them. CDR3 nucleotide sequence: TGTGCCAGCAGTTTTGGGGGGGAGGGGGTCGAGCAGTACTTC. This encodes CASSFGGEGVEQYF.

This clone showed up just a few times. The V and J genes are TRBV6-5 and TRBJ2-7, with TRBD2 matching over 11 bases. This CDR3 is built from 14 residues. V lost 5 bases and J lost 6; bases outside the gene matches: 6. Germline V gives CDR1 MNHEY, CDR2 SVGAGI. In DNA form, the CDR3 reads TGTGCCAGCAGTGACCTAGCGGGAGGTCCCGAGCAGTACTTC. Translation gives CASSDLAGGPEQYF.

The chain employs TRBV19 and TRBJ2-5; 11 bases are shared with TRBD2. The CDR3 contains 17 residues. CDR1 and CDR2 from the germline V gene are LNHDA and SQIVND (reference sequence). Trimming took 3 bases from V and 3 from J; bases not matched to a gene: 9. This CDR3 reads CASSISPTTSGEETQYF. CDR3 DNA: TGTGCCAGTAGTATTTCTCCGACGACTAGCGGGGAAGAGACCCAGTACTTC.

CDR3 in amino acids: CASSIPGQGLAGGPSGANVLTF. The DNA for the CDR3 is TGTGCCAGTAGTATCCCGGGACAGGGCCTAGCGGGAGGGCCCTCTGGGGCCAACGTCCTGACTTTC. V and J are TRBV19 and TRBJ2-6, with 12 bases that match TRBD2. This CDR3 comprises 22 residues. V trimming: 3 bases; J trimming: 0 bases; junction bases outside the gene matches: 15. CDR1 and CDR2 from the germline V gene are LNHDA and SQIVND (reference sequence).

CDR3 sequence (DNA): TGTGCCAGCAGCTACCGGGACAGCCAAGAGACCCAGTACTTC. Translated, it gives CASSYRDSQETQYF. The chain links TRBV5-6 to TRBJ2-5; 7 bases are shared with TRBD1. CDR3 length: 14 residues. The trim removed 3 bases at V and 1 base at J, leaving 3 bases unmatched. Germline-derived CDR1 and CDR2 are SGHDT and YYEEEE.

The chain is built from TRBV6-4 and TRBJ2-7, with 8 bases matching TRBD1. V trimming: 11 bases; J trimming: 4 bases; junction bases outside the gene matches: 4. Germline V lookup: CDR1 MRHNA, CDR2 SNTAGT. CDR3 length: 11 residues. The CDR3 DNA reads as TGTGCCCCGACAGGGGTGTACGAGCAGTACTTC. Translated: CAPTGVYEQYF.